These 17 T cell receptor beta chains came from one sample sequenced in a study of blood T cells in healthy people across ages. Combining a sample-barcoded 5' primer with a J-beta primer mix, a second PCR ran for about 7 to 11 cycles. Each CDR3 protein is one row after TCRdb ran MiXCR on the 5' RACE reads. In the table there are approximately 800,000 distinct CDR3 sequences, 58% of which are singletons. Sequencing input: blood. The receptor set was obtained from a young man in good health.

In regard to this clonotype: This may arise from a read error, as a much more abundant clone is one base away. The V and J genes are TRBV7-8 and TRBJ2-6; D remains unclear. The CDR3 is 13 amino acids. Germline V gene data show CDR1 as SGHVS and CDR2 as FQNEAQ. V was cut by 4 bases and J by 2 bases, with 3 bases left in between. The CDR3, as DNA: TGTGCCAGCAGCTGGGCTGGGGCCAACGTCCTGACTTTC. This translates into CASSWAGANVLTF.

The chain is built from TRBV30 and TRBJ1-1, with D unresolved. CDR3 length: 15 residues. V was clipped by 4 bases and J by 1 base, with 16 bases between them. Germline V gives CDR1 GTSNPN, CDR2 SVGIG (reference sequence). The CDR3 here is CAWTMNVGWNTEAFF. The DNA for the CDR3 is TGTGCCTGGACCATGAATGTGGGTTGGAACACTGAAGCTTTCTTT.

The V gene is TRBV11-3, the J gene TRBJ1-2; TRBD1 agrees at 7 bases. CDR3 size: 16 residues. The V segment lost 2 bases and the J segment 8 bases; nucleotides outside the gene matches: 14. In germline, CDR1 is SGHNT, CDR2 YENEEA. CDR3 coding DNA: TGTGCCAGCAGCTTACTACCCCGACAGGGTCTTGGCGGCTACACCTTC. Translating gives CASSLLPRQGLGGYTF.

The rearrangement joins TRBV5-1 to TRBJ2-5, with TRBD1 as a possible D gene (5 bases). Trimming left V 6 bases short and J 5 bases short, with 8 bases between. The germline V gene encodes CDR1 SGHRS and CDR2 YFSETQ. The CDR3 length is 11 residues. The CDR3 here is CASNSGETQYF. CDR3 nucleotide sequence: TGCGCCAGCAACTCAGGGGAGACCCAGTACTTC.

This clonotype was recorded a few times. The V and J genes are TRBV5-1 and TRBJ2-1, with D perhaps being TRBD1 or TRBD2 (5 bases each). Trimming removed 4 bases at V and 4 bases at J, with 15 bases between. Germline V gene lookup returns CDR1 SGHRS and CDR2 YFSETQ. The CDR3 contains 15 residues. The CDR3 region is CASSTDGDGYNEQFF. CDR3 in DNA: TGCGCCAGCAGCACAGACGGGGACGGGTACAATGAGCAGTTCTTC. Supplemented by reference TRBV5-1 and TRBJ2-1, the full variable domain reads KAGVTQTPRYLIKTRGQQVTLSCSPISGHRSVSWYQQTPGQGLQFLFEYFSETQRNKGNFPGRFSGRQFSNSRSEMNVSTLELGDSALYLCASSTDGDGYNEQFFGPGTRLTVL.

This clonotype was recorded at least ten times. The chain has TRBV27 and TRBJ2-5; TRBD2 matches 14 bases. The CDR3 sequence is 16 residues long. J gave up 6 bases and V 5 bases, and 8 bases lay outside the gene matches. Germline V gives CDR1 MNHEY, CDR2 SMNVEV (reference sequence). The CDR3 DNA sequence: TGTGCCAGCAGTCCAGGGACTAGCGGGAGTCTACAGACCCAGTACTTC. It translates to CASSPGTSGSLQTQYF.

The CDR3 region has the DNA TGTGCCATCAGTGAAGGCAGGTCGACTTTCTTT. Translating it yields CAISEGRSTFF. This chain links TRBV10-3 with TRBJ1-1; D is ambiguous. The ends were cut back, 3 bases at V and 12 bases at J, with 11 bases in the middle. Germline V CDR1 and CDR2: ENHRY, SYGVKD. The CDR3 extends over 11 amino acids.

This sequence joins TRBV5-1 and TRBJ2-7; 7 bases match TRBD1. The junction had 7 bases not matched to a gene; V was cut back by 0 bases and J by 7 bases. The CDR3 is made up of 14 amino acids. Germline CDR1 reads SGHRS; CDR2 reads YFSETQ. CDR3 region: CASSLEGIQGEQYF. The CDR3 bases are TGCGCCAGCAGCTTGGAGGGGATACAGGGGGAGCAGTACTTC.

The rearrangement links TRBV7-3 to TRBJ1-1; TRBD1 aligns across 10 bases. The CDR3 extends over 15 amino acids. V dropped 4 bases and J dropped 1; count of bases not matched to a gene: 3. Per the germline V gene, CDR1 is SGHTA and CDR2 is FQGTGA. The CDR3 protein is CASSSGQGRNTEAFF. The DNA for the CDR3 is TGTGCCAGCAGCTCGGGACAGGGGAGGAACACTGAAGCTTTCTTT.

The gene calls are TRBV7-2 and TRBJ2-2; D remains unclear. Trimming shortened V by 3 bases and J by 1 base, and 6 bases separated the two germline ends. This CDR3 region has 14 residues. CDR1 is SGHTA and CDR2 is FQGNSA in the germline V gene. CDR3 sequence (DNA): TGTGCCAGCAGCTTCTCCAGGAACACCGGGGAGCTGTTTTTT. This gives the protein CASSFSRNTGELFF.

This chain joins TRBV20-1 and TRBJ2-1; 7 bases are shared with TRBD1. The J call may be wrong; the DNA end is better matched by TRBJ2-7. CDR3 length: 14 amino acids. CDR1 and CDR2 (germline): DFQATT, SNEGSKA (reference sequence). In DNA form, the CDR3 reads TGCAGTGCTAGCGAGGGGGCGATTTACAATGAGCAGTACTTC. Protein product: CSASEGAIYNEQYF.

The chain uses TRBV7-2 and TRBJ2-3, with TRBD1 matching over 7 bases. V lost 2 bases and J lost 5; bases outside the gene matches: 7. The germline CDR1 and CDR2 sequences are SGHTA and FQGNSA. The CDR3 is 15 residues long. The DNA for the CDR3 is TGTGCCAGCAGCTTATTGGGGACAGTAGGAGATACGCAGTATTTT. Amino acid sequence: CASSLLGTVGDTQYF.

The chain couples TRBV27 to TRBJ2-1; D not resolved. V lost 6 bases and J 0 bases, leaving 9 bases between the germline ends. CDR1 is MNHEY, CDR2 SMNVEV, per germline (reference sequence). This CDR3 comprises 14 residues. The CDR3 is CASSYKGSYNEQFF. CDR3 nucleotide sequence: TGTGCCAGCAGCTACAAAGGCTCCTACAATGAGCAGTTCTTC.

The chain's CDR3 is CSARDIGLREGLHEQYF. CDR3 nucleotide sequence: TGCAGTGCTAGAGATATTGGCCTCCGGGAGGGCCTCCACGAGCAGTACTTC. The rearrangement uses TRBV20-1 and TRBJ2-7; 8 bases are a match to TRBD2. Germline V CDR1 and CDR2: DFQATT, SNEGSKA (reference sequence). V lost 0 bases to trimming and J lost 5 bases; unmatched junction nucleotides: 15. This CDR3 is 17 amino acids long.

The DNA for the CDR3 is TGTGCCAGCAGGCCCGACACAGATACGCAGTATTTT. Protein product: CASRPDTDTQYF. The V and J genes are TRBV6-2 or TRBV6-3 and TRBJ2-3; D not certain. Germline assignment: CDR1 MNHEY and CDR2 SVGEGT. CDR3 length equals 12 residues. With 6 bases removed from V and 2 bases from J, the gap between germline ends came to 6 bases.

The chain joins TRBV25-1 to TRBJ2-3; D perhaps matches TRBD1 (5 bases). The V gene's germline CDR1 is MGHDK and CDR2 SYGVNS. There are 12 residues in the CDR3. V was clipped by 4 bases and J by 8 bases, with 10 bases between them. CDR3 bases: TGTGCCAGCAGTGCGATGGGGCCTACGCAGTATTTT. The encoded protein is CASSAMGPTQYF.

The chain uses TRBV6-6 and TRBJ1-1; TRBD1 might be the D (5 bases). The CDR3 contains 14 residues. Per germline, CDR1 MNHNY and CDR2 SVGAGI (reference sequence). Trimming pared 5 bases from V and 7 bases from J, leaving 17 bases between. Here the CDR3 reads CASSAPEGRVEAFF. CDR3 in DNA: TGTGCCAGCAGTGCCCCGGAGGGGAGAGTTGAAGCTTTCTTT.